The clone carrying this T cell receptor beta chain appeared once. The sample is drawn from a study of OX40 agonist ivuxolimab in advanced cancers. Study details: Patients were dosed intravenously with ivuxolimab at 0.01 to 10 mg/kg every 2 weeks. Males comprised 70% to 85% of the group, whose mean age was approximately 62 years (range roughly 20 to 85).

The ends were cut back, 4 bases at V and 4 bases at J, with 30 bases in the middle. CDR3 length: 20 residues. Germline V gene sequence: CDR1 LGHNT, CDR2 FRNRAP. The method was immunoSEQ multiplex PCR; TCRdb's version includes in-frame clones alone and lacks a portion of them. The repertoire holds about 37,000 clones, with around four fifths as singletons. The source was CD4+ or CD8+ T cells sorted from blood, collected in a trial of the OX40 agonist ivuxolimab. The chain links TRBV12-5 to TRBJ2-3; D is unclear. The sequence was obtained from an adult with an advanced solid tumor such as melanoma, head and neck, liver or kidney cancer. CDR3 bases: TGTGCTAGTGGTTCCCTGACGGTCGTACAGTTACCTAGATGGTCAGATACGCAGTATTTT. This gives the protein CASGSLTVVQLPRWSDTQYF.